A selection of T cell receptor beta chains follows, all from one sample in a study of identifying expanded T cells in peripheral blood. This table comes from immunoSEQ multiplex PCR, and its TCRdb copy is limited to in-frame clones, with some not included. The sample includes fewer than 85,000 clones, about 83% of them seen just once. Sequencing was done on a sample of blood. The receptors originated from a person aged 18 to 75 in good health. The CDR3 runs from the conserved cysteine through the conserved F or W. Fields, in order: clone size, V gene, D gene, J gene, CDR3 DNA, CDR3 protein. The D gene is left open where the match is weak. The size field is filled for only some rows; it gives once, few, many or a size class.

NA	TRBV4-2	TRBD1	TRBJ1-1	TGTGCCAGCAGCCAAGTCGCCTGGACAGGCCGTCTTAACACTGAAGCTTTCTTT	CASSQVAWTGRLNTEAFF
NA	TRBV4-3	NA	TRBJ2-7	TGCGCCAGCAGCCAAGCCCTGGGGGACTCCTACGAGCAGTACTTC	CASSQALGDSYEQYF
NA	TRBV7-9	TRBD2	TRBJ2-2	TGTGCCAGCAGCTTTGGGCTAGCGGGAGTTAACACCGGGGAGCTGTTTTTT	CASSFGLAGVNTGELFF
NA	TRBV20-1	NA	TRBJ2-5	TGCAGTGCTAGCAAAGAGACCCAGTACTTC	CSASKETQYF
NA	TRBV5-6	NA	TRBJ2-4	TGTGCCAGCAGCCCAGCCTATGACCGCAAAAACATTCAGTACTTC	CASSPAYDRKNIQYF
NA	TRBV7-2	TRBD1	TRBJ1-1	TGTGCCAGCAGCTTAGGGACAGGGATAAACACTGAAGCTTTCTTT	CASSLGTGINTEAFF
once	TRBV7-9	NA	TRBJ1-3	TGTGCCAGCAGTAAACAGGACGTCTCTGGAAACACCATATATTTT	CASSKQDVSGNTIYF
NA	TRBV19	NA	TRBJ1-5	TGTGCCAGTAGTGCACAGGGCTCACAGCCCCAGCATTTT	CASSAQGSQPQHF
once	TRBV6-6	NA	TRBJ2-7	TGTGCCAGCAGTTACTCGACAGACTACGAGCAGTACTTC	CASSYSTDYEQYF
NA	TRBV7-7	TRBD1	TRBJ2-2	TGTGCTAGCAGCAAGGACAGGGTTGAAGCCGGGGAGCTGTTTTTT	CASSKDRVEAGELFF
NA	TRBV28	TRBD1	TRBJ1-2	TGTGCCAGCAGTGACAGGGACAACTATGGCTACACCTTC	CASSDRDNYGYTF
once	TRBV2	NA	TRBJ2-3	TGTGCCAGCAGTGAGTGGGCAGCGGATACGCAGTATTTT	CASSEWAADTQYF
NA	TRBV29-1	NA	TRBJ2-7	TGCAGCGTTACCGGGACTGATAACTACGAGCAGTACTTC	CSVTGTDNYEQYF
few	TRBV10-3	TRBD1	TRBJ2-7	TGTGCCATCAGTGAGCCAGGACAGGGAAGAGCCTACGAGCAGTACTTC	CAISEPGQGRAYEQYF
NA	TRBV28	NA	TRBJ2-3	TGTGCCAGCAGTTTAGGCACGGAGTTTAGCACAGATACGCAGTATTTT	CASSLGTEFSTDTQYF
NA	TRBV7-7	NA	TRBJ2-5	TGTGCTAGCAGCTCTGGTAGAATACAAGAGACCCAGTACTTC	CASSSGRIQETQYF
NA	TRBV28	NA	TRBJ2-2	TGTGCCAGCATCGGGTTGAGGGACACCGGGGAGCTGTTTTTT	CASIGLRDTGELFF
NA	TRBV19	NA	TRBJ2-5	TGTGCCAGTAGTATGCTCGGCAGCCAAGAGACCCAGTACTTC	CASSMLGSQETQYF
NA	TRBV5-1	NA	TRBJ1-2	TGCGCCAGCAGCTTGATACCTGTAAAGCAGGGTGGAATGAAGGGCTACACCTTC	CASSLIPVKQGGMKGYTF
NA	TRBV7-2	TRBD1	TRBJ1-3	TGTGCCAGCAGCCCGGACAGGCCACTCTCTGGAAACACCATATATTTT	CASSPDRPLSGNTIYF
NA	TRBV19	TRBD1	TRBJ2-7	TGTGCCAGTAGTATAGCCACAGGACAGGGGGGAACCTACGAGCAGTACTTC	CASSIATGQGGTYEQYF
NA	TRBV7-7	NA	TRBJ2-7	TGTGCTAGCAGCTTAGGGAGCGGGTCATCCTACGAGCAGTACTTC	CASSLGSGSSYEQYF
NA	TRBV5-8	NA	TRBJ2-7	TGTGCCAGCAGATATTTGGGGATTAGCTCCTACGAGCAGTACTTC	CASRYLGISSYEQYF
NA	TRBV29-1	NA	TRBJ1-1	TGCAGCGTTGAGGCCACGGAGAACACTGAAGCTTTCTTT	CSVEATENTEAFF
NA	TRBV6-5	NA	TRBJ1-5	TGTGCCAGGAATCCGGGTAGGGGGTGGTATCAGCCCCAGCATTTT	CARNPGRGWYQPQHF
NA	TRBV5-1	TRBD1	TRBJ1-4	TGCGCCAGCAGCCCCCCGGGCAGGGGGAGCGAAAAACTGTTTTTT	CASSPPGRGSEKLFF
NA	TRBV5-6	TRBD2	TRBJ2-1	TGTGCCAGCAGCTACTGGAGCGGGAGTGCTTCCTACAATGAGCAGTTCTTC	CASSYWSGSASYNEQFF
NA	TRBV7-9	NA	TRBJ2-3	TGTGCCAGCAGCATGGGGGGCGGATACACAGATACGCAGTATTTT	CASSMGGGYTDTQYF
NA	TRBV16	NA	TRBJ1-1	TGTGCCAGCAGCCAATCGTGGGGGGGGAGGACTGAAGCTTTCTTT	CASSQSWGGRTEAFF
NA	TRBV7-2	NA	TRBJ2-3	TGTGCCAGCAGTTTCCGACAGAGGGGTAGCACAGATACGCAGTATTTT	CASSFRQRGSTDTQYF
NA	TRBV28	TRBD1	TRBJ1-4	TGTGCCAGCAGTAGCGGACAGGCAAATGAAAAACTGTTTTTT	CASSSGQANEKLFF
NA	TRBV11-3	NA	TRBJ2-2	TGTGCCAGCAGCCAAGAGGACACCGGGGAGCTGTTTTTT	CASSQEDTGELFF
NA	TRBV19	NA	TRBJ2-2	TGTGCCAGCCACCTGGGGAACACCGGGGAGCTGTTTTTT	CASHLGNTGELFF
few	TRBV21-1	NA	TRBJ1-5	TGTGCCAGCAGCCTTGGTCAGCCCCAGCATTTT	CASSLGQPQHF
NA	TRBV6-1	TRBD1	TRBJ2-7	TGTGCCAGCACTCGGCCGGGACAGACGTACGAGCAGTACTTC	CASTRPGQTYEQYF
NA	TRBV18	NA	TRBJ2-5	TGTGCCAGCTCACCCCCGGGGGAGACCCAGTACTTC	CASSPPGETQYF
NA	TRBV7-8	TRBD2	TRBJ2-3	TGTGCCAGCAGTCTAGCGGGACTCACAGATACGCAGTATTTT	CASSLAGLTDTQYF
NA	TRBV7-2	NA	TRBJ2-3	TGTGCCAGCAGCTTAGTAGGTGACTCTAGCACAGATACGCAGTATTTT	CASSLVGDSSTDTQYF
NA	TRBV6-5	NA	TRBJ2-3	TGTGCCAGCAGTTACGTGGGGGCGGAGACGGAGTTGTATTTT	CASSYVGAETELYF
once	TRBV4-2	TRBD2	TRBJ2-7	TGTGCCAGCAGCCAAGAGAGGACTAGCGGGTTCTCCTACGAGCAGTACTTC	CASSQERTSGFSYEQYF
NA	TRBV15	TRBD2	TRBJ2-5	TGTGCCACCAGCAGAGGGACTAGCGGGACGTACCAAGAGACCCAGTACTTC	CATSRGTSGTYQETQYF
few	TRBV4-2	NA	TRBJ2-7	TGTGCCAGCAGCCAAGGTGGGCAGGGCTTCTACGAGCAGTACTTC	CASSQGGQGFYEQYF
NA	TRBV19	NA	TRBJ2-2	TGTGCCAGTAGTATCGCACAGGGAAAGCTGGAGCTGTTTTTT	CASSIAQGKLELFF
NA	TRBV27	NA	TRBJ1-1	TGTGCCAGCAGTTTGGTGGTAGGGAGCACTGAAGCTTTCTTT	CASSLVVGSTEAFF
NA	TRBV6-6	TRBD1	TRBJ1-1	TGTGCCAGCACCCAACTCATTGGACAGGGTGAAGCTTTCTTT	CASTQLIGQGEAFF
few	TRBV27	TRBD2	TRBJ2-1	TGTGCCAGCAGTTTTGGACTAGCGGGAGTAGCTGAGCAGTTCTTC	CASSFGLAGVAEQFF
few	TRBV7-3	NA	TRBJ2-7	TGTGCCAGCAGCTTAAACGCAGTGACCGAGCAGTACTTC	CASSLNAVTEQYF
NA	TRBV19	NA	TRBJ2-7	TGTGCCAGTAGTCAGGGCCCCTACGAGCAGTACTTC	CASSQGPYEQYF
NA	TRBV5-1	NA	TRBJ2-2	TGCGCCAGCAGCTGGGGGAGCACCGGGGAGCTGTTTTTT	CASSWGSTGELFF